This T cell receptor (beta chain) was found in a study of regulatory T cells in long-lasting Graves disease (dated by TCRdb to the early 2020s). For the wider study: Newly diagnosed Graves' disease patients had taken antithyroid drugs for less than 3 months. Persistent Graves' disease patients were compared with newly diagnosed Graves' disease patients by peripheral blood TCR sequencing and RNA sequencing. The study took place in China and was registered as a clinical trial. A total of roughly 35 samples underwent TCR sequencing: around 13 from persistent and around 20 from newly diagnosed Graves' disease patients. The full study reports these points: The small sample size was acknowledged by the authors as a limitation that may reduce accuracy. Sequencing and analysis were limited to the TCR beta chain. The study examined only peripheral blood because the primary lesion, thyroid tissue, could not be accessed. Persistent Graves' disease patients showed lower TCR Shannon entropy and fewer highly expanded clones than newly diagnosed patients, suggesting clonal expansion. Preferential use of TRBV28, TRBJ1-2 and TRBJ2-5 was observed in persistent disease, whereas TRBV20-1 and TRBJ2-1 were favored in newly diagnosed disease. Persistent patients shared more public clonotypes among themselves (more than 2,500) than newly diagnosed patients did (nearly 1,000).

CDR1 and CDR2, looked up from the germline V gene, are LGHNA and YSLEER. V is pared back by 3 bases and J by 0 bases, with 12 bases lying between the germline termini. The CDR3 covers 16 residues, taking in both the cysteine and the phenylalanine. The entry retains the CDR3 DNA only, 48 bases that are in frame from base 1. The sample's time point label is to be understood as: newly diagnosed GD, antithyroid drugs for less than 3 months. For both TCR sequencing and RNA sequencing, RNA was extracted from PBMCs using TRIzol. Graves' disease was diagnosed according to American Thyroid Association guidelines. Recruitment of patients was carried out at an endocrinology department in Xi'an, China. Each patient gave 9 to 10 milliliters of peripheral blood, collected in an EDTA anticoagulant tube. PBMCs were isolated by Ficoll Paque Plus density gradient separation without further T cell sorting. RNA quality was checked with an Agilent 2100 Bioanalyzer and agarose gel, and concentration with a NanoDrop 2000.

Receptor amplification or capture employed multiplex PCR. For sequencing, an Illumina HiSeq 4000 was employed. TCR beta libraries were built with iRepertoire HTBI primers and Arm-PCR amplification of CDR3 regions. PCR products were gel purified before sequencing. Turning to the authors' computational methods: Across samples, fewer than 70 TRBV and 13 to 15 TRBJ segments were identified and used for gene usage analysis of CDR3 amino acid clonotypes. COPE and FqMerger were used to merge the filtered high-quality paired reads into contigs. Contigs were aligned with BLAST to IMGT TRBV, TRBD and TRBJ reference genes, and CDR3 was defined per IMGT. Highly expanded clones were defined as clonotypes with a frequency above 0.1%. Shannon entropy was used to measure repertoire diversity, and the Gini coefficient was used to measure V-J evenness. A clonotype found in more than one individual was treated as public. In-frame beta chains were kept once TCRdb had trimmed the public reads at Q25 with fastp and called clones with MiXCR. Each CDR3 protein gets just one entry, which takes the most common genes and DNA from the rows behind it. TCRdb assigned the V and J calls; the authors' analysis was not used. The sample records around 250,000 distinct CDR3 sequences, approximately 16% of which are singletons. Less than 25% of the sample belongs to the ten largest clones.

This clonotype came up many times. The specificity of this receptor is unknown. Per-base qualities were not stored, and no clone one base away is much larger. The material sequenced was peripheral blood mononuclear cells (PBMCs), taken at new diagnosis, from a patient treated with antithyroid drugs. The chain links TRBV4-3 with TRBJ1-3, with TRBD1 tentatively as D gene (5 bases match). The receptor was derived from a female donor with Graves disease. The sequenced DNA is TGCGCCAGCAGCCAGGGGACCACGAACTCTGGAAACACCATATATTTT. Translated, it reads CASSQGTTNSGNTIYF.